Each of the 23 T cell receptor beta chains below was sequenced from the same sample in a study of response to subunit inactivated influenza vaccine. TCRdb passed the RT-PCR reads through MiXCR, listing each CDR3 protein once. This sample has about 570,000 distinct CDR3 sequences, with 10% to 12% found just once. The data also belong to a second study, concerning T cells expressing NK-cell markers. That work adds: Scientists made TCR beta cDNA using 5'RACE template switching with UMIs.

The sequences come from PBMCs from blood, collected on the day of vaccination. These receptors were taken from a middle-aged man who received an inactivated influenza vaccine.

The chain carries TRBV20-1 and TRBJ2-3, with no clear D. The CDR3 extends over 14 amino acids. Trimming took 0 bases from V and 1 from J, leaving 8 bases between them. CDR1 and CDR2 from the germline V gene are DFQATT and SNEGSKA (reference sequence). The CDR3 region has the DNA TGCAGTGCTAGAGAGGAGATAGGCACAGATACGCAGTATTTT. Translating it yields CSAREEIGTDTQYF.

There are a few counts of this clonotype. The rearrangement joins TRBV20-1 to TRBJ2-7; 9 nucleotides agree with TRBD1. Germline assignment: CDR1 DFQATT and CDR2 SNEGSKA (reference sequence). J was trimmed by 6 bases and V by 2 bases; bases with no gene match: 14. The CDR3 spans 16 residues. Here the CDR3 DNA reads TGCAGTGCTAGAAATCTAGGGACAGGGTTTCTCGGCGAGCAGTACTTC. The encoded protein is CSARNLGTGFLGEQYF.

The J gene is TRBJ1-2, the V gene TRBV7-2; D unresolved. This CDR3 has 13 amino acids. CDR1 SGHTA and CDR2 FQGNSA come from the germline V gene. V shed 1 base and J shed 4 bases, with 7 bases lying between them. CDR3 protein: CASSLGIFYGYTF. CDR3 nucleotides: TGTGCCAGCAGCTTAGGGATCTTCTATGGCTACACCTTC.

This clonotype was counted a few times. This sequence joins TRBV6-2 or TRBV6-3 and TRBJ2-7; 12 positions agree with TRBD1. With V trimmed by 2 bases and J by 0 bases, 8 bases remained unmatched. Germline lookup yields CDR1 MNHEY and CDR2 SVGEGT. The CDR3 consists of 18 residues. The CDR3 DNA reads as TGTGCCAGCAGTTACACGGGACAGGGGGCTGCTGTCTCCTACGAGCAGTACTTC. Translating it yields CASSYTGQGAAVSYEQYF.

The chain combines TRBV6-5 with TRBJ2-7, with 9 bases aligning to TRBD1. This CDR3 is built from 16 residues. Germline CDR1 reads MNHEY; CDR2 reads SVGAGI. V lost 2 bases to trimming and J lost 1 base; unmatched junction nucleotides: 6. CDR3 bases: TGTGCCAGCAGTTACCCGGGACAGGGAGGATCCTACGAGCAGTACTTC. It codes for CASSYPGQGGSYEQYF.

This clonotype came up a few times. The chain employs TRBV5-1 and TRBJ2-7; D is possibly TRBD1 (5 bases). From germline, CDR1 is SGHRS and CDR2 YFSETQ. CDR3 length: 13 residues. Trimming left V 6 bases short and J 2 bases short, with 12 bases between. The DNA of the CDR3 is TGCGCCAGCAAGTCCTCAGGGACCTACGAGCAGTACTTC. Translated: CASKSSGTYEQYF.

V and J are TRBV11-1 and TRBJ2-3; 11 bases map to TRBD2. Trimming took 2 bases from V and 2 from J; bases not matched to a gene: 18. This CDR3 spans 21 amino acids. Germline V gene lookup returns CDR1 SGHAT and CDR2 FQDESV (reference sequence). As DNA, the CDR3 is TGTGCCAGCAGCTTAAGGGGGGAGACTAGCGGGGCTTTGACGGCCACAGATACGCAGTATTTT. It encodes CASSLRGETSGALTATDTQYF.

The CDR3 DNA reads TGTGCCAGCAGTCTCATCCAAGAAAAACTGTTTTTT. It yields the protein CASSLIQEKLFF. This chain joins TRBV6-2 or TRBV6-3 and TRBJ1-4; D is ambiguous. V lost 5 bases, J lost 8 bases, and 9 bases lay in between. Germline assignment: CDR1 MNHEY and CDR2 SVGEGT. The CDR3 contains 12 residues.

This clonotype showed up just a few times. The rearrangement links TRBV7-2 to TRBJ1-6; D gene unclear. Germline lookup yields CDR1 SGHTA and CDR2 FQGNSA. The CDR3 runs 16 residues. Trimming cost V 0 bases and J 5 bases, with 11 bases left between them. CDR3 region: CASSLASGGNNSPLHF. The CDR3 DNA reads TGTGCCAGCAGCTTAGCATCCGGTGGCAATAATTCACCCCTCCACTTT.

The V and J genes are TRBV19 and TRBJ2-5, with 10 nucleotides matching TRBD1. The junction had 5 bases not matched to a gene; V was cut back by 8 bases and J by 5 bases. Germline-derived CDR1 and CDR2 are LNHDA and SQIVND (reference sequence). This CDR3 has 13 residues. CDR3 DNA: TGTGCCAGTGCGGGACAGGGGTTGGAGACCCAGTACTTC. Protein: CASAGQGLETQYF.

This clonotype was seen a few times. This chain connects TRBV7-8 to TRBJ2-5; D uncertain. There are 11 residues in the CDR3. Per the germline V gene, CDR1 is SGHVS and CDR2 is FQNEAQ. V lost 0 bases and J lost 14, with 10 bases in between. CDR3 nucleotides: TGTGCCAGCAGCTTAGCGCAGGAAAAATACTTC. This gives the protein CASSLAQEKYF.

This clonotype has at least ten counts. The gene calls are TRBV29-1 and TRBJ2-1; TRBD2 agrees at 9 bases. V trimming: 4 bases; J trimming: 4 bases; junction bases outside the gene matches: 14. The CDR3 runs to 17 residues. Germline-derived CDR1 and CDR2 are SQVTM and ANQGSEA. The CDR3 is CSVAGVAGDREYNEQFF. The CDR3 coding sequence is TGCAGCGTTGCAGGGGTAGCGGGAGATCGGGAGTACAATGAGCAGTTCTTC.

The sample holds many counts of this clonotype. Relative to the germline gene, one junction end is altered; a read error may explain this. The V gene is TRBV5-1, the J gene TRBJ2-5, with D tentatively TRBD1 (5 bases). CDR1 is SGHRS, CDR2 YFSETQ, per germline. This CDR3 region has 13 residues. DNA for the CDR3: TGCGCCAGCAGCTTGGAACTAACAGGAACGTGGTGGTTC. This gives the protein CASSLELTGTWWF.

In DNA form, the CDR3 reads TGCAGTGCTAGAGAAATAACAGGGGTGCTTTCCTACGAGCAGTACTTC. Amino acid sequence: CSAREITGVLSYEQYF. The chain is built from TRBV20-1 and TRBJ2-7; 7 bases fit TRBD1. CDR1 DFQATT and CDR2 SNEGSKA come from the germline V gene (reference sequence). Trimming cost V 0 bases and J 1 base; bases outside gene matches: 9. The CDR3 has 16 residues.

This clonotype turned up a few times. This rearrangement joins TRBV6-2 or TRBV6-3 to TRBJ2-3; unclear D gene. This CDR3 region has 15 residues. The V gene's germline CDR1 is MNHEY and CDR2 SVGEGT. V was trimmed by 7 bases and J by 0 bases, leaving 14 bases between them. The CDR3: CASTLTGRSTDTQYF. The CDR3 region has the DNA TGTGCCAGCACCCTGACCGGACGGAGCACAGATACGCAGTATTTT.

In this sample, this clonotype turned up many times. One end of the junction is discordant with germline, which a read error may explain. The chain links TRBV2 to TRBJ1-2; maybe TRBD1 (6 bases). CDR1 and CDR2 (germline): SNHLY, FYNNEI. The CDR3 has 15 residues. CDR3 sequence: CASREGTTASEGYTF. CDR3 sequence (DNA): TGTGCCAGCAGGGAAGGGACAACAGCTTCGGAGGGCTACACCTTC. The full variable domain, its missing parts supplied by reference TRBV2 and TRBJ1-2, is EPEVTQTPSHQVTQMGQEVILRCVPISNHLYFYWYRQILGQKVEFLVSFYNNEISEKSEIFDDQFSVERPDGSNFTLKIRSTKLEDSAMYFCASREGTTASEGYTFGSGTRLTVV.

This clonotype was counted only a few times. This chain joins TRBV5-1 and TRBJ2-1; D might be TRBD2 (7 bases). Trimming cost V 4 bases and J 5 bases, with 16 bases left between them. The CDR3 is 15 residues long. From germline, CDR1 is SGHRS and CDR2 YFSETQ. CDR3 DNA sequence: TGCGCCAGCAGCCCGGAGGGGGGGGTCCACAATGAGCAGTTCTTC. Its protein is CASSPEGGVHNEQFF.

The CDR3 reads CSARTSGTANSPLHF. CDR3 DNA sequence: TGCAGTGCTAGAACCTCCGGGACAGCAAATTCACCCCTCCACTTT. The chain uses TRBV20-1 and TRBJ1-6; TRBD1 agrees at 7 bases. The CDR3 is made up of 15 amino acids. Germline CDR1 is DFQATT and CDR2 is SNEGSKA (reference sequence). Trimming at V came to 2 bases and at J to 7 bases, leaving 8 bases not matched to a gene.

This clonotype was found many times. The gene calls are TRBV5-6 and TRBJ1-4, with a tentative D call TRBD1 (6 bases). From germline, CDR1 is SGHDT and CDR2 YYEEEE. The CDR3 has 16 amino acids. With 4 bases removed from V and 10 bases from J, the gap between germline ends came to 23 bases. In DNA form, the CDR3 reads TGTGCCAGCAGCATCCTACAGACAGGCAGTCTGAGAAAACTGTTTTTT. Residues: CASSILQTGSLRKLFF.

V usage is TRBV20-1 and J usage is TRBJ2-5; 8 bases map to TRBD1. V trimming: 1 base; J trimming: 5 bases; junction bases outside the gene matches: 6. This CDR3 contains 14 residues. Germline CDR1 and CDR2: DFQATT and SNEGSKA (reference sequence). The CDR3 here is CSARGQGTAETQYF. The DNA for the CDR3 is TGCAGTGCTAGAGGACAGGGGACGGCGGAGACCCAGTACTTC.

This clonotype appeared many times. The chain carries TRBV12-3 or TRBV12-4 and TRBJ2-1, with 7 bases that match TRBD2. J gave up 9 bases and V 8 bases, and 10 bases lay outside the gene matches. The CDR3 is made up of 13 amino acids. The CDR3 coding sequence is TGTGCCAGCGCTCATGGGCGGGAGCTTGAGCAGTTCTTC. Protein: CASAHGRELEQFF.

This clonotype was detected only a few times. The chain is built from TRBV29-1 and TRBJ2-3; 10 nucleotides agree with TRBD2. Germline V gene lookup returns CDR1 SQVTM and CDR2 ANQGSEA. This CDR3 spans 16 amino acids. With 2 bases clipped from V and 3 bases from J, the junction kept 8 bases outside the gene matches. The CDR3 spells CSVELAGAPRTDTQYF. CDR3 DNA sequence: TGCAGCGTTGAACTAGCGGGAGCTCCGAGGACAGATACGCAGTATTTT.

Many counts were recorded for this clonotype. CDR3 nucleotide sequence: TGTGCCAGCAGCCAAGATACAGGGGCAGGAAACACCATATATTTT. Translation gives CASSQDTGAGNTIYF. The V call is TRBV4-2, the J call TRBJ1-3; TRBD1 matches at 7 bases. The CDR3 sequence is 15 residues long. Trimming removed 0 bases from V and 4 bases from J; junction bases left unmatched: 3. Germline V gene sequence: CDR1 LGHNA, CDR2 YNFKEQ.